This T cell receptor (beta chain) was captured by sequencing in a study of CD4 T cells in relation to SARS-CoV-2 and coronaviruses. Study context: ViraFEST: roughly ten-day antigen culture of PBMCs, then TCR beta CDR3 sequencing.

A remark on this clone: What it binds is not known.

Assay: immunoSEQ multiplex PCR; the TCRdb copy retains only in-frame clones and omits some. Of 26,000 or so clones listed, roughly 73% are singletons. The unexposed donors gave CD4+ T cells in about 2010-2019, prior to COVID-19. After approximately ten days of culture, CD4+ T cells were isolated. Testing used SARS-CoV-2 S/N and four cold-coronavirus spikes on unexposed-donor CD4+ T cells, cells permitting. V shed 1 base and J 7 bases; nucleotides not matched to a gene: 4. CDR1 is SGHDT and CDR2 is YYEEEE in the germline V gene. The CDR3 contains 14 residues. The gene calls are TRBV5-6 and TRBJ1-2; 10 bases agree with TRBD1. The source of this sequence is a human donor in good health. The sequenced material came from CD4+ T cells from PBMCs, cultured in vitro. CDR3 DNA sequence: TGTGCCAGCAGCTTGCGCGGACAGGGGGGTGGCTACACCTTC. This sequence encodes CASSLRGQGGGYTF.